This T cell receptor beta chain came from a study of human versus mouse CDR3 diversity and MHC coevolution. Sequencing used immunoSEQ multiplex PCR; TCRdb keeps in-frame clones, though not all of them. The sample carries about 60,000 clones, 94% recorded once. Cells were CD45RO-negative CD62L-positive naive CD4 T cells sorted from PBMCs. Findings and limits, study-wide: Human T cells were selected on about six MHC II alleles. By iCHAO1, human TCR beta clonotypes numbered about 1.6 million, the most.

A note on this clone: Antigen specificity is unknown.

CDR3 length: 18 residues. Germline V gene sequence: CDR1 MNHEY, CDR2 SMNVEV (reference sequence). Unmatched junction bases numbered 13, after V lost 2 bases and J lost 1 base. Sequencing used naive CD4+ T cells from blood. Subset of the sample: CD45RO-negative CD62L-positive naive CD4 T cells. The sequence was collected from a person aged 60 to 70 in good health. V is TRBV27 and J is TRBJ1-1; TRBD1 matches at 7 bases. The DNA for the CDR3 is TGTGCCAGCAGTTTAACGGCGTCGGACAGGCCCTCGAACACTGAAGCTTTCTTT. Translation gives CASSLTASDRPSNTEAFF.